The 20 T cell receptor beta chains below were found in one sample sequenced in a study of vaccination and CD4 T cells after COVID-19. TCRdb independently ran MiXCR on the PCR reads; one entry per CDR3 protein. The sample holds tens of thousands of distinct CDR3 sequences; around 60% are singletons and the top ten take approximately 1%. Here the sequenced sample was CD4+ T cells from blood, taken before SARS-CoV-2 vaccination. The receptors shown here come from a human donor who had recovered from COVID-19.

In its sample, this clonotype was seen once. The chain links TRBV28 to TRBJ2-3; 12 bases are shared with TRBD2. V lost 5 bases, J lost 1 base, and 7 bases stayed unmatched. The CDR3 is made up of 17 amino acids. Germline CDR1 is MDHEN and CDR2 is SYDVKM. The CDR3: CASSPLAGGGGTDTQYF. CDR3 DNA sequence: TGTGCCAGCAGTCCACTAGCGGGAGGAGGAGGCACAGATACGCAGTATTTT.

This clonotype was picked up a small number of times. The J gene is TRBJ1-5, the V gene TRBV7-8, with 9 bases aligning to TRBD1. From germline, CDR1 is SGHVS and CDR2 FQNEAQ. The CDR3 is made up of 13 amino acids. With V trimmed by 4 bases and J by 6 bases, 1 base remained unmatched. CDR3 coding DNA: TGTGCCAGCAGCTGGGACAGGGTTCAGCCCCAGCATTTT. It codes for CASSWDRVQPQHF. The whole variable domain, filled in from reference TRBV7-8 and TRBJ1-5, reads GAGVSQSPRYKVAKRGQDVALRCDPISGHVSLFWYQQALGQGPEFLTYFQNEAQLDKSGLPSDRFFAERPEGSVSTLKIQRTQQEDSAVYLCASSWDRVQPQHFGDGTRLSIL.

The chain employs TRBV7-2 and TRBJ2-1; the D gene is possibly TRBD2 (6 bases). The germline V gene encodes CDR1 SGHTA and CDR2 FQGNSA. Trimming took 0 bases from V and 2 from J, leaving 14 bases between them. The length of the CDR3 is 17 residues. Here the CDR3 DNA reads TGTGCCAGCAGCTTAGCACGGGCGGGGCCCACCTACAATGAGCAGTTCTTC. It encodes CASSLARAGPTYNEQFF.

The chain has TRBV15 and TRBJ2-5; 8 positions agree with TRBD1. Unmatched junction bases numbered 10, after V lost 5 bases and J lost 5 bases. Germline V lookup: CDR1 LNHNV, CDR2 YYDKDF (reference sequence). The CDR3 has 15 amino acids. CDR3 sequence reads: CATSRSLTGGETQYF. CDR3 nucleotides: TGTGCCACCAGCCGTAGCCTTACAGGGGGGGAGACCCAGTACTTC.

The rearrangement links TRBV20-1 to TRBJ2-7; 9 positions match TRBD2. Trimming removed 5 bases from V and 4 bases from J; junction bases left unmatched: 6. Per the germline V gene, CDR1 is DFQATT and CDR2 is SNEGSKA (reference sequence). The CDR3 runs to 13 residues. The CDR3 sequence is CSAVAGAKYEQYF. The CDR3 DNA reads TGCAGTGCTGTAGCGGGAGCGAAGTACGAGCAGTACTTC.

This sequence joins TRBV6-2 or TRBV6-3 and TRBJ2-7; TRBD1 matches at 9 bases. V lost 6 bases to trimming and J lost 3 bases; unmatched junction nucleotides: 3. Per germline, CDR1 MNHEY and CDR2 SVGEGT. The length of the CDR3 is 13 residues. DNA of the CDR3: TGTGCCAGCAGCCAGGGACAGGGCTACGAGCAGTACTTC. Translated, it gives CASSQGQGYEQYF.

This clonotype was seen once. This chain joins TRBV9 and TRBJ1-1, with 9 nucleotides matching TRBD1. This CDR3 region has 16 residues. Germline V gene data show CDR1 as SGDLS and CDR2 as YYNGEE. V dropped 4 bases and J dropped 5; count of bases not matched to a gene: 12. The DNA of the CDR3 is TGTGCCAGCAGCCCGCCCGGGACAGGGCGCGGGACTGAAGCTTTCTTT. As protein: CASSPPGTGRGTEAFF.

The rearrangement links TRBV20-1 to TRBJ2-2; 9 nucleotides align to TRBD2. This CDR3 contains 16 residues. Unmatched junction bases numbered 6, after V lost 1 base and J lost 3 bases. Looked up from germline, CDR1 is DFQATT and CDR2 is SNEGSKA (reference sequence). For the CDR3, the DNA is TGCAGTGCTAGAGCGACTAGCGGCGGGGACACCGGGGAGCTGTTTTTT. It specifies CSARATSGGDTGELFF.

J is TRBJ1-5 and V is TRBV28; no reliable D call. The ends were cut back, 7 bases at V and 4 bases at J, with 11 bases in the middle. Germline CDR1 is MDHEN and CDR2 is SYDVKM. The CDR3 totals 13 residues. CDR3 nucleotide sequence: TGTGCCAGCACCCTCGAGAGAAATCAGCCCCAGCATTTT. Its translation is CASTLERNQPQHF. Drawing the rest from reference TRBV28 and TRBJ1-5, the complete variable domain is DVKVTQSSRYLVKRTGEKVFLECVQDMDHENMFWYRQDPGLGLRLIYFSYDVKMKEKGDIPEGYSVSREKKERFSLILESASTNQTSMYLCASTLERNQPQHFGDGTRLSIL.

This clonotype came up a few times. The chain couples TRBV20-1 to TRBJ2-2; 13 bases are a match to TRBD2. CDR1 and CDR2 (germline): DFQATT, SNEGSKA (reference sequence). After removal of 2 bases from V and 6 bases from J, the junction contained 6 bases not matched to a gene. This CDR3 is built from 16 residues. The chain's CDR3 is CSARRFGTSGAGELFF. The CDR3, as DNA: TGCAGTGCTAGACGGTTCGGGACTAGCGGGGCCGGGGAGCTGTTTTTT.

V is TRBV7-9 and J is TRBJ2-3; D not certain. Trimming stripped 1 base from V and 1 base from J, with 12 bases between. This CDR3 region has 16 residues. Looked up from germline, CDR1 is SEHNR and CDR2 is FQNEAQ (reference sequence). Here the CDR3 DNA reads TGTGCCAGCAGCTTAGGCATAGCTCCAGGCACAGATACGCAGTATTTT. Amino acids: CASSLGIAPGTDTQYF. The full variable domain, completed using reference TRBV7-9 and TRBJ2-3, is DTGVSQNPRHKITKRGQNVTFRCDPISEHNRLYWYRQTLGQGPEFLTYFQNEAQLEKSRLLSDRFSAERPKGSFSTLEIQRTEQGDSAMYLCASSLGIAPGTDTQYFGPGTRLTVL.

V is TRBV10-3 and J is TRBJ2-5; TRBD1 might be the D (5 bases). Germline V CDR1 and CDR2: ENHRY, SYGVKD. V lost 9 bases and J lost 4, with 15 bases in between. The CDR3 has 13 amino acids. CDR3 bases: TGTGCCATATCCCGAGACCAGGGAGAGACCCAGTACTTC. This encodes CAISRDQGETQYF.

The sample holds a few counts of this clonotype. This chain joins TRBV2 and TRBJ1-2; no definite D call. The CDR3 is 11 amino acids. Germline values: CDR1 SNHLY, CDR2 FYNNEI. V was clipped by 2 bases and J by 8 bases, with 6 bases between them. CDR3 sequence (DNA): TGTGCCAGCAGTGAAATGGGAGGCTACACCTTC. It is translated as CASSEMGGYTF.

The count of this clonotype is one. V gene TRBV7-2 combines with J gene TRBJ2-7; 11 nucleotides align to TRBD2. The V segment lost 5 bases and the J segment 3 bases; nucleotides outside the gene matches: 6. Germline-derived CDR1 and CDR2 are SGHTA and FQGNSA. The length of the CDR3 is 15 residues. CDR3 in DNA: TGTGCCAGCAGCGTCGGGACTAGCGGCATCTACGAGCAGTACTTC. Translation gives CASSVGTSGIYEQYF.

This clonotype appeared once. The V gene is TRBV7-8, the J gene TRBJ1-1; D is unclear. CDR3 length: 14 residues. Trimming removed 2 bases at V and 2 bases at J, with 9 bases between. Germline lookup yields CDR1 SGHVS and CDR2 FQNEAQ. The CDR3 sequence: CASSLLAGNTEAFF. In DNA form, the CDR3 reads TGTGCCAGCAGCTTATTGGCGGGCAACACTGAAGCTTTCTTT.

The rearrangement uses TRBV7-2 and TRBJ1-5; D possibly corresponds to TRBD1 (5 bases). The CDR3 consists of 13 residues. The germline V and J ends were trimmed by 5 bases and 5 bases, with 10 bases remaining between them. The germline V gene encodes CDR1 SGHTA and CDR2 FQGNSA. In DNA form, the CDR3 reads TGTGCCAGCAGCCAAATAGGGGATCAGCCCCAGCATTTT. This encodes CASSQIGDQPQHF.

The CDR3, as DNA: TGTGCCAGCAGGGAAGTTGGGGGCCTCACTGAAGCTTTCTTT. Residues: CASREVGGLTEAFF. V usage is TRBV7-9 and J usage is TRBJ1-1, with TRBD1 as a possible D gene (6 bases). Trimming left V 6 bases short and J 4 bases short, with 15 bases between. Germline CDR1 is SEHNR and CDR2 is FQNEAQ (reference sequence). The CDR3 is 14 amino acids.

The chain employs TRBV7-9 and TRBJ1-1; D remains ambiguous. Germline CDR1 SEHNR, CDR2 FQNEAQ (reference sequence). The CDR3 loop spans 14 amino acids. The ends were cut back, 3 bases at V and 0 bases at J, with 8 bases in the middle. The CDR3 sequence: CASSFGGLNTEAFF. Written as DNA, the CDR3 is TGTGCCAGCAGCTTTGGAGGCCTGAACACTGAAGCTTTCTTT.

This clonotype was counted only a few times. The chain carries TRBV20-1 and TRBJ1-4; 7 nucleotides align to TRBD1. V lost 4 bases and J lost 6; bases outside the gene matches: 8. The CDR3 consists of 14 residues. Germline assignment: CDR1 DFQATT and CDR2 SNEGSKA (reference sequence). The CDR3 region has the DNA TGCAGTGCTAAGTCGATAAGGGGGCATGAAAAACTGTTTTTT. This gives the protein CSAKSIRGHEKLFF.

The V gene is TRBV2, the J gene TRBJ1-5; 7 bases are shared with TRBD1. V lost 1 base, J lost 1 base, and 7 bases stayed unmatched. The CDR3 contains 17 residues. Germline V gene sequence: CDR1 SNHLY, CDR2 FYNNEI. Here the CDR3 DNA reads TGTGCCAGCAGTGAAGTTGCCAGGGGGACGAGCAATCAGCCCCAGCATTTT. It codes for CASSEVARGTSNQPQHF.